This T cell receptor beta chain is from a study of cytomegalovirus exposure and HLA in healthy donors. Study outcomes and limitations: A few CMV-associated chains were confirmed in vitro to be specific for CMV antigens. Associated with HLA alleles at 0.05 false discovery rate in a later analysis were over 15,000 TCR beta sequences. The presence/absence work took it that sequencing depth was about the same across donors.

Amplification used 60 Vbeta primers and 13 Jbeta primers. The data were produced by immunoSEQ multiplex PCR, yet TCRdb's version contains in-frame clones alone and is incomplete. The data include under 95,000 clones; the top ten clones carry about 3.8%. Comments on this clone: Its antigen is not identified.

Germline-derived CDR1 and CDR2 are SEHNR and FQNEAQ (reference sequence). V shed 6 bases and J shed 5 bases, with 20 bases lying between them. There are 15 residues in the CDR3. The TCR comes from a female donor in good health and CMV-seropositive. Sequencing input: PBMCs. This chain connects TRBV7-9 to TRBJ2-7; D gene ambiguous. The CDR3 coding sequence is TGTGCCAGCAGTCTTTATCGAACGGGTTACCACGAGCAGTACTTC. Its translation: CASSLYRTGYHEQYF.